This T cell receptor beta chain stems from a study of T cells in localized non-small cell lung cancer. Overall study results and limits: Uninvolved adjacent lung had more T cell clonality than any other tissue, topping tumor. Longer overall survival was seen with higher T cell density measured in blood.

The table came from immunoSEQ multiplex PCR; TCRdb's copy has only in-frame clones and leaves some out. The sample contains around 45,000 clones, about 85% of which appear only once. Details on this clone: Antigen: not known.

This receptor was taken from a man aged 35-69 years with stage II lung adenocarcinoma. Specimen: PBMCs, collected before any cancer treatment.

CDR3 sequence: CASSSRDGGYTF. CDR3 bases: TGTGCCAGCAGTTCCAGGGACGGTGGCTACACCTTC. The V gene is TRBV6-6, the J gene TRBJ1-2; the D gene is possibly TRBD1 (5 bases). With 4 bases removed from V and 7 bases from J, the gap between germline ends came to 10 bases. Germline CDR1 is MNHNY and CDR2 is SVGAGI (reference sequence). The CDR3 consists of 12 residues.